Below, one TCR beta chain is given with its context. As yet, its antigen is unknown. In the PCR, 60 Vbeta and 13 Jbeta primers were used. Assay: immunoSEQ multiplex PCR; the TCRdb copy retains only in-frame clones and omits some. The data contain about 120,000 clones, over 70% of them singletons. The data are from a study of cytomegalovirus exposure and HLA in healthy donors. Overall study results and limits: Reportedly, fewer N-insertions than the approximately 690-donor mean appeared in an Asian-associated ancestry cluster in a later analysis. Cytomegalovirus-associated TCR beta chains were listed, numbering some 170.

Trimming left V 8 bases short and J 0 bases short, with 13 bases between. This CDR3 contains 14 residues. The germline V gene has CDR1 LNHDA and CDR2 SQIVND (reference sequence). The sequence derives from a female donor in good health and CMV-seropositive. The sequenced material came from PBMCs. The chain is built from TRBV19 and TRBJ2-5, with a possible D match to TRBD1 (6 bases). The DNA of the CDR3 is TGTGCCAGTGCTCGGACAGCCTACCAAGAGACCCAGTACTTC. Residues: CASARTAYQETQYF.